A single sample is the source of the 20 T cell receptor beta chains below, sequenced in a study of early stage breast cancer tumors. Generated by immunoSEQ multiplex PCR, the TCRdb table keeps only in-frame clones and is missing some. The table lists tens of thousands of clones, roughly 80% of them singletons, with around 1.5% in the top ten. Source material: blood. The source is a person aged 45 to 59 with breast cancer.

V is TRBV5-6 and J is TRBJ2-1; 9 bases are shared with TRBD2. The CDR3 totals 15 residues. The V segment lost 3 bases and the J segment 4 bases; nucleotides outside the gene matches: 5. In germline, CDR1 is SGHDT, CDR2 YYEEEE. This CDR3 is CASSSGLASYNEQFF. The CDR3 nucleotides read TGTGCCAGCAGCTCAGGACTAGCGTCTTACAATGAGCAGTTCTTC.

The genes are TRBV2 and TRBJ2-2, with D perhaps given as TRBD1 or TRBD2 (5 bases each). Per germline, CDR1 SNHLY and CDR2 FYNNEI. With 4 bases removed from V and 16 bases from J, the gap between germline ends came to 37 bases. This CDR3 spans 19 amino acids. CDR3 amino acids: CASSGDGGLNRGLEPGAFF. The CDR3 coding sequence is TGTGCCAGCAGTGGGGACGGTGGATTAAATCGTGGTTTGGAGCCCGGGGCGTTTTTT.

This clone was recorded a few times. The chain is built from TRBV2 and TRBJ1-6, with unresolved D. The ends were cut back, 2 bases at V and 8 bases at J, with 13 bases in the middle. CDR1 is SNHLY and CDR2 is FYNNEI in the germline V gene. This CDR3 has 15 residues. The CDR3 DNA reads as TGTGCCAGCAGTGAATTCGGCCCGAGGGATTCACCCCTCCACTTT. It codes for CASSEFGPRDSPLHF.

The chain joins TRBV5-1 to TRBJ2-7; TRBD2 matches at 7 bases. Germline V gene lookup returns CDR1 SGHRS and CDR2 YFSETQ. This CDR3 is 16 amino acids long. After removal of 3 bases from V and 0 bases from J, the junction contained 9 bases not matched to a gene. CDR3 nucleotide sequence: TGCGCCAGCAGCTCGACGGGGAGGGCAGTCTCCTACGAGCAGTACTTC. This codes for CASSSTGRAVSYEQYF.

This sequence joins TRBV28 and TRBJ1-5; D is possibly TRBD1 (6 bases). CDR3 length equals 15 residues. The germline V gene has CDR1 MDHEN and CDR2 SYDVKM. Trimming removed 4 bases at V and 2 bases at J, with 12 bases between. The DNA of the CDR3 is TGTGCCAGCAGTTCCCCAGGGGCGGGCAATCAGCCCCAGCATTTT. This encodes CASSSPGAGNQPQHF.

The V call is TRBV5-1, the J call TRBJ2-3; a weak D match, TRBD2 (6 bases). With 6 bases removed from V and 2 bases from J, the gap between germline ends came to 16 bases. CDR3 length equals 15 residues. CDR1 is SGHRS, CDR2 YFSETQ, per germline. The CDR3 DNA reads as TGCGCCAGCAAGCTCGGCGGGGTAAACACAGATACGCAGTATTTT. Its protein product is CASKLGGVNTDTQYF.

The CDR3 here is CASSSGQGFFEPQHF. The CDR3 DNA is TGTGCCAGCAGTTCGGGACAGGGGTTTTTTGAGCCCCAGCATTTT. This sequence joins TRBV27 and TRBJ1-5, with 10 bases identical to TRBD1. V lost 4 bases to trimming and J lost 8 bases; unmatched junction nucleotides: 8. The CDR3 is made up of 15 amino acids. Per the germline V gene, CDR1 is MNHEY and CDR2 is SMNVEV (reference sequence).

The chain combines TRBV6-5 with TRBJ2-7; possible D gene TRBD2, 7 bases. From germline, CDR1 is MNHEY and CDR2 SVGAGI. This CDR3 has 15 amino acids. Trimming cost V 0 bases and J 0 bases, with 9 bases left between them. In nucleotides, the CDR3 is TGTGCCAGCAGTTACTCGCGGGGGCCCTCCTACGAGCAGTACTTC. Residues: CASSYSRGPSYEQYF.

CDR3 sequence reads: CASSPGTEGGNQPQHF. CDR3 DNA: TGTGCCAGCAGCCCAGGGACGGAGGGGGGGAATCAGCCCCAGCATTTT. The gene calls are TRBV9 and TRBJ1-5, with D maybe TRBD1 (6 bases). The germline gives CDR1 SGDLS, CDR2 YYNGEE. The CDR3 is 16 amino acids. Trimming pared 4 bases from V and 4 bases from J, leaving 18 bases between. The variable domain in full, with the rest retrieved from reference TRBV9 and TRBJ1-5, is DSGVTQTPKHLITATGQRVTLRCSPRSGDLSVYWYQQSLDQGLQFLIQYYNGEERAKGNILERFSAQQFPDLHSELNLSSLELGDSALYFCASSPGTEGGNQPQHFGDGTRLSIL.

The chain uses TRBV2 and TRBJ2-7; D not certain. Germline V gives CDR1 SNHLY, CDR2 FYNNEI. The CDR3 has 13 amino acids. V was trimmed by 8 bases and J by 3 bases, leaving 14 bases between them. The CDR3 region is CASGERTYYEQYF. The CDR3 DNA is TGTGCCAGCGGAGAAAGAACTTACTACGAGCAGTACTTC.

The V call is TRBV2, the J call TRBJ2-1; no reliable D call. Germline V gene sequence: CDR1 SNHLY, CDR2 FYNNEI. V was cut by 7 bases and J by 9 bases, with 13 bases left in between. CDR3 size: 12 residues. CDR3: CASKKGTGEQFF. Written as DNA, the CDR3 is TGTGCCAGCAAAAAGGGTACCGGTGAGCAGTTCTTC.

The V and J genes are TRBV7-9 and TRBJ1-3; no clear D gene. Germline CDR1 SEHNR, CDR2 FQNEAQ (reference sequence). V was cut by 6 bases and J by 0 bases, with 12 bases left in between. This CDR3 is 15 amino acids long. The chain's CDR3 is CASREDGYSGNTIYF. CDR3 DNA sequence: TGTGCCAGCAGAGAGGACGGATACTCTGGAAACACCATATATTTT.

The V call is TRBV28, the J call TRBJ2-1; 11 bases are shared with TRBD2. The CDR3 runs 15 residues. The V gene's germline CDR1 is MDHEN and CDR2 SYDVKM. Germline trimming cut 5 bases from V and 5 bases from J; bases unmatched to any gene: 5. Here the CDR3 reads CASSPGTSGNNEQFF. CDR3 sequence (DNA): TGTGCCAGCAGTCCCGGGACTAGCGGAAACAATGAGCAGTTCTTC.

The chain combines TRBV6-5 with TRBJ2-7; D is ambiguous. V was trimmed by 5 bases and J by 4 bases, leaving 6 bases between them. CDR1 and CDR2 (germline): MNHEY, SVGAGI. This CDR3 is 11 amino acids long. CDR3 sequence (DNA): TGTGCCAGCAGTACCGCGTACGAGCAGTACTTC. This translates into CASSTAYEQYF.

This clone was found once. The rearrangement uses TRBV5-6 and TRBJ1-5; D is unclear. The CDR3 runs 12 residues. In germline, CDR1 is SGHDT, CDR2 YYEEEE. Trimming left V 0 bases short and J 5 bases short, with 3 bases between. CDR3 sequence (DNA): TGTGCCAGCAGCTTGGGTGATCAGCCCCAGCATTTT. It is translated as CASSLGDQPQHF.

CDR3 nucleotides: TGCGCCAGCAGCTCACCGGGAGGGGCCCAGGGCTACACCTTC. Translated, it gives CASSSPGGAQGYTF. The chain combines TRBV5-1 with TRBJ1-2; maybe TRBD1 (5 bases). The CDR3 runs 14 residues. Germline CDR1 and CDR2: SGHRS and YFSETQ. Trimming took 3 bases from V and 8 from J, leaving 17 bases between them.

The gene calls are TRBV5-1 and TRBJ2-4; a weak D match, TRBD1 (6 bases). Germline V gene sequence: CDR1 SGHRS, CDR2 YFSETQ. The CDR3 extends over 15 amino acids. V lost 0 bases and J 10 bases, leaving 17 bases between the germline ends. CDR3 region: CASSLGGTGKDIQYF. The CDR3 region has the DNA TGCGCCAGCAGCTTGGGGGGTACAGGGAAGGATATTCAGTACTTC. The full variable domain, in which reference TRBV5-1 and TRBJ2-4 provide the parts outside the CDR3, is KAGVTQTPRYLIKTRGQQVTLSCSPISGHRSVSWYQQTPGQGLQFLFEYFSETQRNKGNFPGRFSGRQFSNSRSEMNVSTLELGDSALYLCASSLGGTGKDIQYFGAGTRLSVL.

This rearrangement joins TRBV30 to TRBJ1-1; D is possibly TRBD1 (5 bases). The CDR3 has 14 amino acids. The V end was cut by 4 bases, the J end by 3 bases, with 15 bases between. CDR1 and CDR2 (germline): GTSNPN, SVGIG (reference sequence). In DNA form, the CDR3 reads TGTGCCTGGAATAAGGGACGGGGGGACACTGAAGCTTTCTTT. As protein: CAWNKGRGDTEAFF.

The V and J genes are TRBV2 and TRBJ1-1; TRBD1 matches 9 bases. Trimming at V came to 7 bases and at J to 7 bases, leaving 10 bases not matched to a gene. Germline V gene sequence: CDR1 SNHLY, CDR2 FYNNEI. CDR3 length: 14 amino acids. This CDR3 reads CASNQIRTGDEAFF. For the CDR3, the DNA is TGTGCCAGCAACCAAATTAGGACAGGGGATGAAGCTTTCTTT.

V gene TRBV5-4 combines with J gene TRBJ2-3; 8 nucleotides line up with TRBD1. Germline values: CDR1 SGHNT, CDR2 YYREEE (reference sequence). The length of the CDR3 is 12 residues. J gave up 14 bases and V 2 bases, and 7 bases lay outside the gene matches. The CDR3 DNA reads as TGTGCCAGCAGCTTAGGGACAGGTGAAGCGTATTTT. It specifies CASSLGTGEAYF.